The clone carrying this TCR beta chain was recorded once. No antigen is known for it. V lost 2 bases and J lost 2, with 9 bases in between. The CDR3 has 14 residues. Per the germline V gene, CDR1 is SGHTS and CDR2 is YDEGEE. This record belongs to a study of PD-L1 blockade in urothelial cancer. The study's findings and limits: Sub-median blood TCR clonality before treatment predicted longer survival.

Libraries were prepared by immunoSEQ multiplex PCR; TCRdb keeps only in-frame clonotypes and omits some of them. Seen here are over 40,000 clones, roughly 82% observed once, and the top ten hold roughly 3.1%. The specimen comprised PBMCs, sampled around atezolizumab (anti-PD-L1) treatment. The chain combines TRBV5-8 with TRBJ2-3; a weak D match, TRBD2 (7 bases). This receptor was taken from a man between 65 and 85 years old with urothelial cancer. CDR3 sequence (DNA): TGTGCCAGCAGCTTAGGGGGGGTCACAGATACGCAGTATTTT. It translates to CASSLGGVTDTQYF. The variable domain in full, with the rest retrieved from reference TRBV5-8 and TRBJ2-3, is EAGVTQSPTHLIKTRGQQATLRCSPISGHTSVYWYQQALGLGLQFLLWYDEGEERNRGNFPPRFSGRQFPNYSSELNVNALELEDSALYLCASSLGGVTDTQYFGPGTRLTVL.